This is a list of T cell receptor beta chains from one sample in a study of technical replicates of blood from several donors. The repertoire was sequenced with immunoSEQ multiplex PCR; TCRdb's copy has only in-frame clones and lacks some. The sample holds tens of thousands of clones; over 85% are singletons and the top ten take over 0.3%. The sequenced sample consisted of T cells isolated from PBMCs. These receptors all come from a human donor in good health. The CDR3 runs from the conserved cysteine through the conserved F or W.

J gene: TRBJ2-1; V gene: TRBV19; CDR3 protein: CASSIGADIYNEQFF
J gene: TRBJ2-7; V gene: TRBV5-1; CDR3 protein: CASSYISGTPSYEQYF
J gene: TRBJ2-3; V gene: TRBV7-3; CDR3 protein: CASSTGTSNTDTQYF
J gene: TRBJ2-1; V gene: TRBV5-8; CDR3 protein: CASSSRAGDEQFF
J gene: TRBJ2-7; V gene: TRBV6-5; CDR3 protein: CASSYYSQGLPQYF
J gene: TRBJ2-7; V gene: TRBV2; CDR3 protein: CASSVSRDTPLEQYF
J gene: TRBJ2-2; V gene: TRBV30; CDR3 protein: CAWLGLQGSGTGELFF
J gene: TRBJ1-1; V gene: TRBV19; CDR3 protein: CASSIARVGRTEAFF
J gene: TRBJ2-2; V gene: TRBV18; CDR3 protein: CASSPIRGTNTGELFF
J gene: TRBJ2-1; V gene: TRBV11-3; CDR3 protein: CASSLDPSGDVFF
J gene: TRBJ2-3; V gene: TRBV7-2; CDR3 protein: CASSPGLAGEFTDTQYF
J gene: TRBJ2-6; V gene: TRBV29-1; CDR3 protein: CSVVISGANVLTF
J gene: TRBJ2-2; V gene: TRBV19; CDR3 protein: CASSIDRTGELFF
J gene: TRBJ2-5; V gene: TRBV5-1; CDR3 protein: CASTAGEYQETQYF
J gene: TRBJ2-7; V gene: TRBV5-1; CDR3 protein: CASSEAGGRGYF
J gene: TRBJ2-3; V gene: TRBV6-5; CDR3 protein: CASSYSGLTDTQYF
J gene: TRBJ2-5; V gene: TRBV28; CDR3 protein: CASSRFGQQDEKETQYF
J gene: TRBJ2-7; V gene: TRBV7-8; CDR3 protein: CASSLALDRGYEQYF
J gene: TRBJ2-3; V gene: TRBV5-4; CDR3 protein: CASSVRLAEKTDTQYF
J gene: TRBJ2-7; V gene: TRBV27; CDR3 protein: CASSWTSGYEQYF
J gene: TRBJ1-1; V gene: TRBV25-1; CDR3 protein: CASSDITGVTEAFF
J gene: TRBJ2-2; V gene: TRBV4-3; CDR3 protein: CASSQEEGAANTGELFF
J gene: TRBJ1-2; V gene: TRBV29-1; CDR3 protein: CSVGGGSGSGYTF
J gene: TRBJ2-5; V gene: TRBV6-5; CDR3 protein: CASSYPGVQETQYF
J gene: TRBJ2-6; V gene: TRBV18; CDR3 protein: CASSRGAGGTGANVLTF
J gene: TRBJ2-7; V gene: TRBV9; CDR3 protein: CASSVATGTGYEQYF
J gene: TRBJ2-2; V gene: TRBV30; CDR3 protein: CAWSVTSQSTGELFF
J gene: TRBJ2-1; V gene: TRBV7-3; CDR3 protein: CASSFSSDRNPNEQFF
J gene: TRBJ2-7; V gene: TRBV5-6; CDR3 protein: CASSPGGGFYEQYF
J gene: TRBJ2-2; V gene: TRBV7-7; CDR3 protein: CASMPGMNTGELFF
J gene: TRBJ1-2; V gene: TRBV27; CDR3 protein: CASSLTPDYGYTF
J gene: TRBJ1-1; V gene: TRBV30; CDR3 protein: CAWSVRGLETEAFF
J gene: TRBJ2-1; V gene: TRBV4-1; CDR3 protein: CASSQGLAGTNEQFF
J gene: TRBJ1-4; V gene: TRBV5-1; CDR3 protein: CASKEGEREKLFF
J gene: TRBJ2-1; V gene: TRBV28; CDR3 protein: CASRLGHHEQFF
J gene: TRBJ1-2; V gene: TRBV4-1; CDR3 protein: CASSQPGTGSNYGYTF
J gene: TRBJ2-3; V gene: TRBV6-5; CDR3 protein: CASSLTSGRPPDTQYF